This T cell receptor (beta chain) was identified in a study of blood T cell repertoires in COVID-19. Study background: PBMCs, B-cell-depleted T cells, or T cells provided the cDNA or gDNA that made up the material.

As handled by the study authors: Reference gene primer amplification yielded estimated nucleated cell counts. Repertoires were generated with immunoSEQ multiplex PCR, while TCRdb's copy carries only in-frame clones and drops some. That table furnishes V, J and clone size, whereas the DNA furnished D and trimming. The table has fewer than 200,000 clones, approximately 84% seen once; the top ten hold 10% to 15%. In assigning cohorts, the study relied on participant-reported clinical history. Cohort 3 donors counted as recovered after two negative PCRs, clearance, or resolved symptoms. Germline assignment: CDR1 SGHAT and CDR2 FQDESV (reference sequence). J lost 8 bases, V lost 2 bases, and 1 base had no gene match. The CDR3 length is 12 residues.

Sequenced sample: PBMCs or T cells enriched from blood (not recorded which). This sequence was found in a middle-aged man who had recovered from COVID-19. The rearrangement uses TRBV11-1 and TRBJ1-1, with 8 bases that match TRBD1. CDR3: CASSLRTGEAFF. For the CDR3, the DNA is TGTGCCAGCAGCTTAAGGACAGGGGAAGCTTTCTTT.